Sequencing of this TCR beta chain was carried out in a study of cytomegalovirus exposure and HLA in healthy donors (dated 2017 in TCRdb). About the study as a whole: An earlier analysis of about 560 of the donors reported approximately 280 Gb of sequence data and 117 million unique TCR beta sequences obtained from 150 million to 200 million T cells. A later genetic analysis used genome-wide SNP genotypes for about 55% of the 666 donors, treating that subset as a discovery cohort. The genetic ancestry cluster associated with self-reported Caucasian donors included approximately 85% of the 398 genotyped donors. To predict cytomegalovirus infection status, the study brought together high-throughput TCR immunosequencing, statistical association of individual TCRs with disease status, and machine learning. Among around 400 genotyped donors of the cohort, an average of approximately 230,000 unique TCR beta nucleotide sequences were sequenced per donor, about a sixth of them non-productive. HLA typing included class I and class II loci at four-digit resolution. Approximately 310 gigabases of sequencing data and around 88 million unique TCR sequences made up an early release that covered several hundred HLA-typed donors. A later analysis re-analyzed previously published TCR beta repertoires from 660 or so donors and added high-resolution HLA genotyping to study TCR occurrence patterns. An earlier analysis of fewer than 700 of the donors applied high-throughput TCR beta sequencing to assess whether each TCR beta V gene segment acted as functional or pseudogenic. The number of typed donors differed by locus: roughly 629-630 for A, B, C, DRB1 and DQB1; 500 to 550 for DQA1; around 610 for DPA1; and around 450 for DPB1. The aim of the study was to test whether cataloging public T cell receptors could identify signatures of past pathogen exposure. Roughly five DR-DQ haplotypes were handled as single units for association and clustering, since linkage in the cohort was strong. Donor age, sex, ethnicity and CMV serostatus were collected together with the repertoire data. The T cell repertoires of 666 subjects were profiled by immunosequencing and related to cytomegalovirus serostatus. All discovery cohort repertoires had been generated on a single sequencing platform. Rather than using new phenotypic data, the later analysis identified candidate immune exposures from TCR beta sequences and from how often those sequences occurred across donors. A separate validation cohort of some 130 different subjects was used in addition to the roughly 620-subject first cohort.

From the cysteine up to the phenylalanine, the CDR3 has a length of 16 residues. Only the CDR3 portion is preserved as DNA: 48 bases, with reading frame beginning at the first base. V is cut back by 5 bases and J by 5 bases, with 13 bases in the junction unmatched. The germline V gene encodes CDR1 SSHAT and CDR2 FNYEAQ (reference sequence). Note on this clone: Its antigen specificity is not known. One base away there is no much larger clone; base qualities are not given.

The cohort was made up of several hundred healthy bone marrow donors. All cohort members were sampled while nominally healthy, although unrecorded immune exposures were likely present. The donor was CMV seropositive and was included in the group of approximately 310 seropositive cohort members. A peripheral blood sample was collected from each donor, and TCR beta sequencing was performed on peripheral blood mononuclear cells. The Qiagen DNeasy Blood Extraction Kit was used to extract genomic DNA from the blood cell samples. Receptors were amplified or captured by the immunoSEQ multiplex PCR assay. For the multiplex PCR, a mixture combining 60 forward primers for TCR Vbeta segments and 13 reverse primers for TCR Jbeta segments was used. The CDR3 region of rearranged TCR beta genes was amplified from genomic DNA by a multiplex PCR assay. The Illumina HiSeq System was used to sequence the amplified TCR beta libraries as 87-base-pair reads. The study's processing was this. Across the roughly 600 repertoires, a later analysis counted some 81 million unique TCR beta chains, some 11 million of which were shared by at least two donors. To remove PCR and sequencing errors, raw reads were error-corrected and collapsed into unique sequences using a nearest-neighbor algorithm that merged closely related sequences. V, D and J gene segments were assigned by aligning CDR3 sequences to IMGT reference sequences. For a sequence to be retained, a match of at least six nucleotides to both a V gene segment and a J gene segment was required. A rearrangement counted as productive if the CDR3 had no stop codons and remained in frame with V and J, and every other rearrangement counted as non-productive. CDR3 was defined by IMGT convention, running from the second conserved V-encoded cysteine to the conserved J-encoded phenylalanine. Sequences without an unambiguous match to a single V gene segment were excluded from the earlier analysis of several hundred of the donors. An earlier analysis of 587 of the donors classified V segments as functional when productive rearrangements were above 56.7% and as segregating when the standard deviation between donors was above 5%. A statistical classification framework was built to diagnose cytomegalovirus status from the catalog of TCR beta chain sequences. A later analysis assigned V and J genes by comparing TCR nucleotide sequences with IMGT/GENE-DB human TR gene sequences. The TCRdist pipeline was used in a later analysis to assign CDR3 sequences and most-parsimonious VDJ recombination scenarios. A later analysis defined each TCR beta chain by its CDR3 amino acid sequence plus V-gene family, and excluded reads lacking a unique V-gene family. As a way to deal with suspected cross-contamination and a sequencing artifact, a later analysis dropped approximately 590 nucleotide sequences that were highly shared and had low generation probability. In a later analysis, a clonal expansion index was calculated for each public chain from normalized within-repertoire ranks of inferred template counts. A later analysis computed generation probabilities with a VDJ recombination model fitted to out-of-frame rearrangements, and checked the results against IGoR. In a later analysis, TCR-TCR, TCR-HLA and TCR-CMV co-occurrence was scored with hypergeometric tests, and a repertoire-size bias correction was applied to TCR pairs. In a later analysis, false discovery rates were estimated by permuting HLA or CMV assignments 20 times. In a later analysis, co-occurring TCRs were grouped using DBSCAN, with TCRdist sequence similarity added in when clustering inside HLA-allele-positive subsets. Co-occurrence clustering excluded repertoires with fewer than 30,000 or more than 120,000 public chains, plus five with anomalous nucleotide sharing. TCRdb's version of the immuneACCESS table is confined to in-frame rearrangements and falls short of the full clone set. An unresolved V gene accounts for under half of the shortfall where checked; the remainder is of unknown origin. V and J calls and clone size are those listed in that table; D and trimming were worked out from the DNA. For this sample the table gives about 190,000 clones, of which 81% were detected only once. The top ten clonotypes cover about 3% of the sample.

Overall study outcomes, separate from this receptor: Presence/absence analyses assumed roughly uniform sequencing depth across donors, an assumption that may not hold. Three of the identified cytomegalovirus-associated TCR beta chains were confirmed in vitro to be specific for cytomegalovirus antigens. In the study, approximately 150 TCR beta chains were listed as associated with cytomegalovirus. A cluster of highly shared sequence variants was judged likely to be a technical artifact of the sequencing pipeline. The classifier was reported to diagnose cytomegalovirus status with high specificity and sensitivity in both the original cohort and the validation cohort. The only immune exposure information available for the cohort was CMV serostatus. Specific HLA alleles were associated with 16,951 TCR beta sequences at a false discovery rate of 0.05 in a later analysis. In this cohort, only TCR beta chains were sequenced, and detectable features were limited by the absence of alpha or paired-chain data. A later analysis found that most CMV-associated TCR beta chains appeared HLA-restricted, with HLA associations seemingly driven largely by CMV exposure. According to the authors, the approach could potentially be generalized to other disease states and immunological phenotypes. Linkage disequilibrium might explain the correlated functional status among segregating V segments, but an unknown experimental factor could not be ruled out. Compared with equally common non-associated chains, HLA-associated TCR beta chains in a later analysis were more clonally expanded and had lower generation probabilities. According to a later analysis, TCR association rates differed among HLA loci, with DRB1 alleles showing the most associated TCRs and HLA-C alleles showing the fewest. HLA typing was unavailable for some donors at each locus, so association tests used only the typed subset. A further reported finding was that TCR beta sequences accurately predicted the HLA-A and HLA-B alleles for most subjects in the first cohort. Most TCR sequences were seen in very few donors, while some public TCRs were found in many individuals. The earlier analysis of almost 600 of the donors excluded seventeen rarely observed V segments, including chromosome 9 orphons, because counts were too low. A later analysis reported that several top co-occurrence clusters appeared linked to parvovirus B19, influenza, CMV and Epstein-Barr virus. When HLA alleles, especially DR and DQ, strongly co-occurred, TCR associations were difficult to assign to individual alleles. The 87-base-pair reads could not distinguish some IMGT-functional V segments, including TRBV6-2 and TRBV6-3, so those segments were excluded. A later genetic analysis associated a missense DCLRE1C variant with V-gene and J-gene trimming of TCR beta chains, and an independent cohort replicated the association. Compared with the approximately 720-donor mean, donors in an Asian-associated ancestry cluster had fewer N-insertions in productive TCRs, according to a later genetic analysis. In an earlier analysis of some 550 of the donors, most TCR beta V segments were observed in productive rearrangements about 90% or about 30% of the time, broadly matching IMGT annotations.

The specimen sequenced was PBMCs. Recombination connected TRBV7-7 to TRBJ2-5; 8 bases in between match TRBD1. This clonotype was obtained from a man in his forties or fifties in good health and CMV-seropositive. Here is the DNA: TGTGCCAGCAGCCCCAATCCCGGACAGGGTCTGGAGACCCAGTACTTC. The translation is CASSPNPGQGLETQYF.